The present T cell receptor (beta chain) was sequenced within a study of cytomegalovirus exposure and HLA in healthy donors. The study ran its PCR with 60 Vbeta and 13 Jbeta primers. Only in-frame clones appear in the TCRdb table, and some are missing; sequencing was by immunoSEQ multiplex PCR. The table records 150,000 to 200,000 clones, about 80% of them present only once. This clone came up a few times. With V trimmed by 3 bases and J by 0 bases, 7 bases remained unmatched. The CDR3 is 18 residues long. Germline values: CDR1 SNHLY, CDR2 FYNNEI. V is TRBV2 and J is TRBJ1-5; TRBD1 matches 11 bases. The receptor was isolated from a young man in good health and CMV-seropositive. Source material: PBMCs. CDR3 nucleotide sequence: TGTGCCAGCAGTGACCCGGGACAGGGGGTTAGTAGCAATCAGCCCCAGCATTTT. Its translation is CASSDPGQGVSSNQPQHF.